The next 26 T cell receptor beta chains were all read from a single sample in a study of memory CD4+ T cells and cytomegalovirus serostatus. The sort gate was single viable CD3+CD4+CD8-CD45RO+ cells for memory CD4+ T cells. Clones were read by immunoSEQ multiplex PCR, and TCRdb kept only the in-frame ones, dropping some. The data contain 45,000 to 50,000 clones, roughly 80% of them seen just once; the ten biggest clones take up approximately 0.6%. Specimen: memory CD4+ T cells from blood. All receptors derive from an adult in good health and CMV-seronegative.

The chain is built from TRBV25-1 and TRBJ2-5; TRBD1 is a possible D gene (5 bases). The DNA end lines up better with TRBJ2-7; the J call may be wrong. Looked up from germline, CDR1 is MGHDK and CDR2 is SYGVNS. This CDR3 region has 12 residues. CDR3 nucleotides: TGTGCCAGCAGTGAACAGGGTTACGAGCAGTACTTC. The encoded protein is CASSEQGYEQYF.

This clone has just a few counts. This sequence joins TRBV7-9 and TRBJ1-2; TRBD1 agrees at 11 bases. This CDR3 region has 16 residues. The V and J ends lost 1 base and 2 bases, in that order; junction bases with no gene match: 3. From germline, CDR1 is SEHNR and CDR2 FQNEAQ (reference sequence). CDR3 bases: TGTGCCAGCAGCTTAGATGGGACAGGGGGGAACTATGGCTACACCTTC. The encoded protein is CASSLDGTGGNYGYTF.

This sequence joins TRBV9 and TRBJ2-3; D is unclear. The CDR3 sequence is 14 residues long. The V and J ends lost 4 bases and 0 bases respectively, with 9 bases between them. Germline CDR1 and CDR2: SGDLS and YYNGEE. CDR3 in amino acids: CASSPTTSTDTQYF. The CDR3 region has the DNA TGTGCCAGCAGCCCAACTACTAGCACAGATACGCAGTATTTT.

The chain is built from TRBV25-1 and TRBJ2-2, with 12 bases lining up with TRBD2. Looked up from germline, CDR1 is MGHDK and CDR2 is SYGVNS. The CDR3 consists of 15 residues. The V gene end was trimmed by 7 bases and the J gene end by 5 bases; junction bases not matched to a gene: 5. The CDR3 DNA is TGTGCCAGCACCTCTAGCGGGGGGGGAACCGGGGAGCTGTTTTTT. Amino acid sequence: CASTSSGGGTGELFF.

The chain has TRBV6-6 and TRBJ2-2; D is ambiguous. Trimming shortened V by 7 bases and J by 1 base, and 7 bases separated the two germline ends. Germline V gene lookup returns CDR1 MNHNY and CDR2 SVGAGI (reference sequence). The CDR3 sequence is 13 residues long. CDR3 sequence (DNA): TGTGCCAGCATTAACGGGAACACCGGGGAGCTGTTTTTT. Protein sequence: CASINGNTGELFF.

The rearrangement joins TRBV14 to TRBJ2-7; D ambiguous. The V end was cut by 4 bases, the J end by 2 bases, with 9 bases between. Germline V gene data show CDR1 as SGHDN and CDR2 as FVKESK. The CDR3 is made up of 13 amino acids. CDR3 bases: TGTGCCAGCAGCCGGTCAGTTACCTACGAGCAGTACTTC. This gives the protein CASSRSVTYEQYF.

The chain links TRBV2 to TRBJ2-7, with D perhaps matching TRBD2 (6 bases). The CDR3 is made up of 14 amino acids. Germline assignment: CDR1 SNHLY and CDR2 FYNNEI. The V end was cut by 7 bases, the J end by 3 bases, with 16 bases between. CDR3 residues: CASTDGGYLYEQYF. The CDR3 region has the DNA TGTGCCAGCACGGATGGGGGGTATCTCTACGAGCAGTACTTC.

This clone came up a few times. The rearrangement uses TRBV29-1 and TRBJ1-1; weak D call: TRBD1 (5 bases). This CDR3 has 13 residues. CDR1 is SQVTM, CDR2 ANQGSEA, per germline. The V end was cut by 7 bases, the J end by 3 bases, with 15 bases between. Here the CDR3 DNA reads TGCAGCGGTGCGGAGGACACCCACACTGAAGCTTTCTTT. It codes for CSGAEDTHTEAFF.

The chain uses TRBV9 and TRBJ1-3; D gene ambiguous. Trimming pared 4 bases from V and 0 bases from J, leaving 5 bases between. Germline assignment: CDR1 SGDLS and CDR2 YYNGEE. This CDR3 spans 13 amino acids. CDR3 DNA sequence: TGTGCCAGCAGCCCCGCCTCTGGAAACACCATATATTTT. This encodes CASSPASGNTIYF.

V is TRBV19 and J is TRBJ1-1; D unclear. CDR3 length: 14 amino acids. With 1 base removed from V and 4 bases from J, the gap between germline ends came to 10 bases. CDR1 LNHDA and CDR2 SQIVND come from the germline V gene (reference sequence). CDR3 sequence: CASSIVRSGTEAFF. CDR3 DNA sequence: TGTGCCAGTAGTATAGTTAGAAGCGGCACTGAAGCTTTCTTT.

This clone was seen a single time. This sequence joins TRBV7-8 and TRBJ2-3; no clear D. Per the germline V gene, CDR1 is SGHVS and CDR2 is FQNEAQ. V lost 5 bases, J lost 2 bases, and 11 bases lay in between. There are 14 residues in the CDR3. The CDR3 nucleotides are TGTGCCAGCAGCCAAGGGCCATACACAGATACGCAGTATTTT. This codes for CASSQGPYTDTQYF.

This chain connects TRBV10-3 to TRBJ2-3; 7 positions match TRBD2. J gave up 2 bases and V 5 bases, and 4 bases lay outside the gene matches. The CDR3 covers 14 residues. Germline loops: CDR1 ENHRY, CDR2 SYGVKD. Here the CDR3 reads CAISTAGTTDTQYF. In DNA form, the CDR3 reads TGTGCCATCAGTACAGCGGGGACCACAGATACGCAGTATTTT.

This chain joins TRBV5-1 and TRBJ2-5, with TRBD2 identical over 7 bases. CDR3 length: 14 residues. With 3 bases clipped from V and 9 bases from J, the junction kept 11 bases outside the gene matches. CDR1 and CDR2 from the germline V gene are SGHRS and YFSETQ. As DNA, the CDR3 is TGCGCCAGCAGCTCCGGGCGCGGGGGTGAATCCCAGTACTTC. Encoded protein: CASSSGRGGESQYF.

This clone was observed a handful of times. The chain couples TRBV4-1 to TRBJ1-5, with D possibly being TRBD1 (6 bases). The CDR3 runs 16 residues. V lost 2 bases and J 0 bases, leaving 11 bases between the germline ends. The germline V gene has CDR1 MGHRA and CDR2 YSYEKL. The CDR3 loop is CASSQSGADSNQPQHF. In DNA, the CDR3 is TGCGCCAGCAGCCAATCGGGGGCAGATAGCAATCAGCCCCAGCATTTT.

The V call is TRBV4-3, the J call TRBJ2-2; 7 positions agree with TRBD2. The CDR3 loop spans 16 amino acids. J was trimmed by 4 bases and V by 3 bases; bases with no gene match: 8. Germline CDR1 reads LGHNA; CDR2 reads YSLEER. The CDR3 DNA sequence: TGCGCCAGCAGCCAGCCCTCGGGGGGTGGCACCGGGGAGCTGTTTTTT. It specifies CASSQPSGGGTGELFF.

J is TRBJ2-3 and V is TRBV9; perhaps D is TRBD1 or TRBD2 (5 bases each). This CDR3 contains 15 residues. The V gene's germline CDR1 is SGDLS and CDR2 YYNGEE. The ends were cut back, 3 bases at V and 6 bases at J, with 17 bases in the middle. This CDR3 is CASSAQSTGADTQYF. The CDR3 DNA reads as TGTGCCAGCAGCGCCCAATCCACCGGGGCGGATACGCAGTATTTT.

The chain uses TRBV5-1 and TRBJ1-2, with 7 bases that match TRBD1. The germline gives CDR1 SGHRS, CDR2 YFSETQ. This CDR3 spans 15 amino acids. Trimming took 4 bases from V and 5 from J; bases not matched to a gene: 11. The CDR3: CASSPAGTDNYGYTF. The CDR3 DNA follows: TGCGCCAGCAGCCCCGCAGGGACAGATAATTATGGCTACACCTTC. Full variable domain (outside the CDR3, taken from reference TRBV5-1 and TRBJ1-2): KAGVTQTPRYLIKTRGQQVTLSCSPISGHRSVSWYQQTPGQGLQFLFEYFSETQRNKGNFPGRFSGRQFSNSRSEMNVSTLELGDSALYLCASSPAGTDNYGYTFGSGTRLTVV.

Comment on this clone: Its ends do not fully match the called genes, so a read error is possible. The chain combines TRBV7-7 with TRBJ2-5; 14 bases agree with TRBD2. Germline V CDR1 and CDR2: SSHAT, FNYEAQ (reference sequence). The CDR3 is 18 residues long. The CDR3 region is CASSLRTSGGTVQETQYF. As DNA, the CDR3 is TGTGCTAGCAGCTTACGGACTAGCGGGGGGACTGTACAAGAGACCCAGTACTTC.

The chain carries TRBV7-9 and TRBJ2-1, with D perhaps given as TRBD1 or TRBD2 (5 bases each). Germline V CDR1 and CDR2: SEHNR, FQNEAQ (reference sequence). The CDR3 runs to 12 residues. The V gene lost 5 bases and the J gene lost 9 bases, with 11 bases spanning the gap. CDR3 nucleotide sequence: TGTGCCAGCAGCCGGGGCGCTGGTGAGCAGTTCTTC. It encodes CASSRGAGEQFF.

The chain links TRBV6-6 to TRBJ2-7, with unresolved D. The CDR3 sequence is 14 residues long. Germline CDR1 is MNHNY and CDR2 is SVGAGI (reference sequence). Trimming pared 10 bases from V and 2 bases from J, leaving 18 bases between. CDR3 sequence reads: CATTPDGSTYEQYF. The CDR3, as DNA: TGTGCCACCACTCCCGATGGGTCGACCTACGAGCAGTACTTC.

J is TRBJ2-7 and V is TRBV6-5; TRBD2 might be the D (5 bases). CDR1 is MNHEY and CDR2 is SVGAGI in the germline V gene. Trimming left V 6 bases short and J 3 bases short, with 12 bases between. CDR3 length: 13 residues. This CDR3 reads CASSSDSSYEQYF. In DNA form, the CDR3 reads TGTGCCAGCAGCTCGGACTCAAGCTACGAGCAGTACTTC.

The genes are TRBV1 and TRBJ2-7; TRBD1, the table's D call, lacks a check against the DNA. TRBV1 is assigned pseudogene status. The CDR3 covers 14 residues. The CDR3 spells CTSSQRTVTYEQYF. Here the CDR3 DNA reads TGCACCAGCAGCCAAAGGACAGTGACCTACGAGCAGTACTTC.

The rearrangement links TRBV6-5 to TRBJ2-7, with 9 positions matching TRBD2. CDR3 length equals 15 residues. CDR1 is MNHEY and CDR2 is SVGAGI in the germline V gene. Trimming at V came to 8 bases and at J to 0 bases, leaving 8 bases not matched to a gene. As DNA, the CDR3 is TGTGCCAGCCGCGCAGCGGGGGGCATCTCCTACGAGCAGTACTTC. This codes for CASRAAGGISYEQYF.

The genes are TRBV7-9 and TRBJ2-5, with 8 bases aligning to TRBD2. With V trimmed by 2 bases and J by 0 bases, 8 bases remained unmatched. CDR1 and CDR2 from the germline V gene are SEHNR and FQNEAQ (reference sequence). This CDR3 spans 17 amino acids. This CDR3 reads CASSLRAGGGNQETQYF. CDR3 nucleotides: TGTGCCAGCAGCTTACGTGCTGGCGGGGGGAACCAAGAGACCCAGTACTTC.

The sample holds a few counts of this clone. This chain uses TRBV4-1 with TRBJ1-1; TRBD1 might be the D (5 bases). Germline CDR1 reads MGHRA; CDR2 reads YSYEKL. This CDR3 is built from 19 residues. The ends were cut back, 0 bases at V and 0 bases at J, with 20 bases in the middle. CDR3 nucleotide sequence: TGCGCCAGCAGCCAAGATGCGAGGGACGGGGGTTCCATGAACACTGAAGCTTTCTTT. It codes for CASSQDARDGGSMNTEAFF.

V and J are TRBV2 and TRBJ2-4; D gene ambiguous. This CDR3 spans 15 amino acids. Trimming took off 3 bases at V and 0 bases at J, with 9 bases between the two ends. Germline CDR1 and CDR2: SNHLY and FYNNEI. CDR3 protein: CASSDPGVAKNIQYF. In DNA, the CDR3 is TGTGCCAGCAGTGACCCTGGGGTAGCCAAAAACATTCAGTACTTC. Based on the CDR3 plus reference TRBV2 and TRBJ2-4, the full variable domain is EPEVTQTPSHQVTQMGQEVILRCVPISNHLYFYWYRQILGQKVEFLVSFYNNEISEKSEIFDDQFSVERPDGSNFTLKIRSTKLEDSAMYFCASSDPGVAKNIQYFGAGTRLSVL.